This TCR beta chain was sequenced in a study of cytomegalovirus exposure and HLA in healthy donors. The PCR was carried out with 60 Vbeta primers and 13 Jbeta primers. Clones were sequenced by immunoSEQ multiplex PCR, and TCRdb holds only the in-frame ones, with some missing. The sample has 100,000 to 150,000 clones, over 65% seen once. The CDR3 runs 14 residues. Germline CDR1 reads MNHEY; CDR2 reads SMNVEV (reference sequence). Trimming took 6 bases from V and 2 from J, leaving 14 bases between them. The V call is TRBV27, the J call TRBJ2-7; D unclear. The TCR was taken from a man aged 45-60 years in good health and CMV-seronegative. Specimen: PBMCs. CDR3 loop: CASRPVVTAYEQYV. The DNA for the CDR3 is TGTGCCAGCAGGCCCGTCGTTACAGCCTACGAGCAGTACGTC.